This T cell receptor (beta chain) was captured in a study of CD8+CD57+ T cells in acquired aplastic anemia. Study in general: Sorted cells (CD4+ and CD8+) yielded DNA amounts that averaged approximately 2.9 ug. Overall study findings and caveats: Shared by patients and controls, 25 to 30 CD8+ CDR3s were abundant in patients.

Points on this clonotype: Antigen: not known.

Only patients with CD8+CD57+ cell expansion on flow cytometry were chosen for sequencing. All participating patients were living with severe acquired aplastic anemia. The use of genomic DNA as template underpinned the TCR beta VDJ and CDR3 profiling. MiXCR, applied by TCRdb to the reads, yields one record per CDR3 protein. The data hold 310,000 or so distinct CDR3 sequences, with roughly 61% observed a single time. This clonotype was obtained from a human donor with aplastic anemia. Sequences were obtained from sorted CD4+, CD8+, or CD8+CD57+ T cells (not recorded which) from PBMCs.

The chain's CDR3 is CAARGREETGELFF. In DNA, the CDR3 is TGTGCCGCCCGAGGAAGGGAGGAGACCGGGGAGCTGTTTTTT. J is TRBJ2-2 and V is TRBV24-1; D may be TRBD2 (6 bases). Trimming took 12 bases from V and 5 from J, leaving 18 bases between them. This CDR3 contains 14 residues. Germline CDR1 is KGHDR and CDR2 is SFDVKD.